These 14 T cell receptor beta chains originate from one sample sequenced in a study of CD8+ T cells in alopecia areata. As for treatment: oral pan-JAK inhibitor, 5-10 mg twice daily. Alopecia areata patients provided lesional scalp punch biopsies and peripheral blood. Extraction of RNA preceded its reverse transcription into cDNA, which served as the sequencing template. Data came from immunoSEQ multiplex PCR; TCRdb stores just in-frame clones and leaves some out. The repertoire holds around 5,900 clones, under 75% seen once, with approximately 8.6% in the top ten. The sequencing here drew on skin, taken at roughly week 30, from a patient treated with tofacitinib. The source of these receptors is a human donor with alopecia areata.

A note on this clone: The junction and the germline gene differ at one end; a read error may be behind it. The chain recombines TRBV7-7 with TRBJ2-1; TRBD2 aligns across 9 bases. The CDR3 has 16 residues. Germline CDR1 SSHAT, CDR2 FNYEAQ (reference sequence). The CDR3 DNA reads TGTGCTAGCAGCTTAGTCGGCGGGAGGGCCCCATTTGAGCAGTTCTTC. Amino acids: CASSLVGGRAPFEQFF.

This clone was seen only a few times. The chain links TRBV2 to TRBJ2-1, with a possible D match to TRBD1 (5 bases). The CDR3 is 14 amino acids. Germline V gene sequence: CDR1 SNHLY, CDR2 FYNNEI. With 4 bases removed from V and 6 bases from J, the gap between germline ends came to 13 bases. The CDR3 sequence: CASSVHSGPNEQFF. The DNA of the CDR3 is TGTGCCAGCAGTGTGCATTCAGGGCCCAATGAGCAGTTCTTC.

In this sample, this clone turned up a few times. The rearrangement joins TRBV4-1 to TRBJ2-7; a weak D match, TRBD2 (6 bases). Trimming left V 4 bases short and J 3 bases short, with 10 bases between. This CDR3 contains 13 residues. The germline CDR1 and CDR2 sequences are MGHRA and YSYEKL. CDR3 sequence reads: CASSRGGIYEQYF. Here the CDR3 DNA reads TGCGCCAGCAGCCGAGGCGGGATCTACGAGCAGTACTTC.

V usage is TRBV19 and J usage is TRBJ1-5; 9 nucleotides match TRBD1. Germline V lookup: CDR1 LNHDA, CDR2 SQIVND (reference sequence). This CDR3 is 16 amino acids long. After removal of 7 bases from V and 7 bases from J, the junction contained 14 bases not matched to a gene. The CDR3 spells CASNPRAGQGWQPQHF. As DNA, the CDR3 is TGTGCCAGTAATCCACGGGCGGGACAGGGATGGCAGCCCCAGCATTTT.

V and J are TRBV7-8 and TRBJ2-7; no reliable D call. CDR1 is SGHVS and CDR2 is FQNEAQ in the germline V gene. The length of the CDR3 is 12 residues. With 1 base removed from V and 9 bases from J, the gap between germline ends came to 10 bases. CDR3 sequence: CASSLDPASQYF. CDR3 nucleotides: TGTGCCAGCAGCTTAGATCCTGCGTCGCAGTACTTC.

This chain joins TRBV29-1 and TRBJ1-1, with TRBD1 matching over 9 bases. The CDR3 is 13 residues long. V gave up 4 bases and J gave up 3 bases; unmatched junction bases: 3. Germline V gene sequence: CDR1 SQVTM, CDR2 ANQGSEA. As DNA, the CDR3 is TGCAGCGTTGGAGACAGGGGGTACACTGAAGCTTTCTTT. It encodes CSVGDRGYTEAFF.

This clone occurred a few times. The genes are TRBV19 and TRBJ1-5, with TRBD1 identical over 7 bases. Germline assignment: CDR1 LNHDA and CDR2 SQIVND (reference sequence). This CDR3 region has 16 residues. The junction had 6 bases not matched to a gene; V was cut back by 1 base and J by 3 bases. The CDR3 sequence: CASSIGTGVNNQPQHF. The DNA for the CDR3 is TGTGCCAGTAGTATAGGTACAGGGGTGAACAATCAGCCCCAGCATTTT. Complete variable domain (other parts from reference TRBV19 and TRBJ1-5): DGGITQSPKYLFRKEGQNVTLSCEQNLNHDAMYWYRQDPGQGLRLIYYSQIVNDFQKGDIAEGYSVSREKKESFPLTVTSAQKNPTAFYLCASSIGTGVNNQPQHFGDGTRLSIL.

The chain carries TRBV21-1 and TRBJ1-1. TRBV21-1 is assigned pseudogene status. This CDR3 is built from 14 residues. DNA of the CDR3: TGTGCCAGCAGCAATGGCCAGACGAACACTGAAGCTTTCTTT. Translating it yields CASSNGQTNTEAFF.

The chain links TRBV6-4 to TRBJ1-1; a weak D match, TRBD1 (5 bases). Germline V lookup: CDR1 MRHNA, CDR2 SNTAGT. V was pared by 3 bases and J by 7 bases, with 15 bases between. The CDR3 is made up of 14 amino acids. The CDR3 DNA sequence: TGTGCCAGCAGTGAATTCGGGGGAACCAGTGAAGCTTTCTTT. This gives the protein CASSEFGGTSEAFF.

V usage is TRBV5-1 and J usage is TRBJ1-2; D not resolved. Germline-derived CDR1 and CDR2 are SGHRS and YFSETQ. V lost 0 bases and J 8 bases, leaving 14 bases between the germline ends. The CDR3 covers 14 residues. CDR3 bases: TGCGCCAGCAGCTTGGATTCTCGAGTATTCGGCTACACCTTC. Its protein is CASSLDSRVFGYTF.

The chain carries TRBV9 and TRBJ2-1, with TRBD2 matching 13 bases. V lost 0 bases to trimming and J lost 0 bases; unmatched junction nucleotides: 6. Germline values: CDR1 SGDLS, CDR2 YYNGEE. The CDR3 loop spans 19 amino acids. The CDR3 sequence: CASSVGGLAGVISYNEQFF. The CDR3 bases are TGTGCCAGCAGCGTAGGCGGACTAGCGGGGGTTATCTCCTACAATGAGCAGTTCTTC.

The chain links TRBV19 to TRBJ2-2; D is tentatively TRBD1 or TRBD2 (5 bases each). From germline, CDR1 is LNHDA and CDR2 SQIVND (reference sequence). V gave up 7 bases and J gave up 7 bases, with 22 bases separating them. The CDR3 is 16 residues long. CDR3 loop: CASTSRQTTGVGELFF. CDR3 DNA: TGTGCCAGTACGTCTCGACAGACTACCGGGGTCGGGGAGCTGTTTTTT.

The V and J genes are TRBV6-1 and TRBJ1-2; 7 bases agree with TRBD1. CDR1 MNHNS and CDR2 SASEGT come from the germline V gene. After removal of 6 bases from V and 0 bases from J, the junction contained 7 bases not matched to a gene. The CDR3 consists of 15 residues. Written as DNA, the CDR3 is TGTGCCAGCAGCTACAGGGGCGCACCTAACTATGGCTACACCTTC. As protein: CASSYRGAPNYGYTF.

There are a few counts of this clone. The CDR3 spells CASSSWHSGANVLTF. CDR3 sequence (DNA): TGTGCCAGCAGTTCCTGGCACTCTGGGGCCAACGTCCTGACTTTC. This rearrangement joins TRBV6-5 to TRBJ2-6; D is uncertain. The CDR3 has 15 residues. CDR1 and CDR2 from the germline V gene are MNHEY and SVGAGI. V lost 4 bases and J lost 0, with 7 bases in between.